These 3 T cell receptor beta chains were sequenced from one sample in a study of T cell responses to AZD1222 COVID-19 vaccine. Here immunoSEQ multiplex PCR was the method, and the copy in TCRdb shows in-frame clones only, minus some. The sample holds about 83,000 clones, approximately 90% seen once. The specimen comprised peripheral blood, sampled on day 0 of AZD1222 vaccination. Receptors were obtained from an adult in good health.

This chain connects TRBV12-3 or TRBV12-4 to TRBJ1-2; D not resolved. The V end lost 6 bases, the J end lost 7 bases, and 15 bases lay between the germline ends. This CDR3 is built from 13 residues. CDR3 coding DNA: TGTGCCAGCAGCCACGTAATTGTCCGTGGCTACACCTTC. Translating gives CASSHVIVRGYTF.

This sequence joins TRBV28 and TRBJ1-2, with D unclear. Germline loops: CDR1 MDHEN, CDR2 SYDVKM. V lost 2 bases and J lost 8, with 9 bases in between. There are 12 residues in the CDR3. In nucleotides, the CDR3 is TGTGCCAGCAGTTTAGCGGTGGACGGCTACACCTTC. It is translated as CASSLAVDGYTF.

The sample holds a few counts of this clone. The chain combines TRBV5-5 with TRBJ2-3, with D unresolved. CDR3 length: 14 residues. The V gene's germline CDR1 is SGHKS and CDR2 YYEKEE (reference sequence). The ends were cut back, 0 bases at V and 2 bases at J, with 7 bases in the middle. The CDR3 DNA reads TGTGCCAGCAGCTTGGGCAGAACCACAGATACGCAGTATTTT. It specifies CASSLGRTTDTQYF. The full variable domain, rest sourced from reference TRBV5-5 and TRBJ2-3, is DAGVTQSPTHLIKTRGQQVTLRCSPISGHKSVSWYQQVLGQGPQFIFQYYEKEERGRGNFPDRFSARQFPNYSSELNVNALLLGDSALYLCASSLGRTTDTQYFGPGTRLTVL.